This T cell receptor (beta chain) was found in a study of blood T cell repertoires in COVID-19. On the study more broadly: The United States, Italy and Spain were the sources of the acute and convalescent COVID-19 samples.

The V gene end was trimmed by 0 bases and the J gene end by 4 bases; junction bases not matched to a gene: 10. CDR1 is KGHDR, CDR2 SFDVKD, per germline. This CDR3 region has 18 residues. Sequenced by immunoSEQ multiplex PCR; TCRdb stores in-frame clones only, minus some. The table lists roughly 120,000 clones, approximately 87% of them singletons. This clone was picked up one time. This chain uses TRBV24-1 with TRBJ2-2; TRBD1 aligns across 7 bases. This clonotype was obtained from a woman in her sixties or seventies with acute or convalescent COVID-19. Sequenced input: peripheral blood. CDR3 bases: TGTGCCACCAGTGATTTGAAGGCAGGGGGTTCCAGCACCGGGGAGCTGTTTTTT. Protein product: CATSDLKAGGSSTGELFF.